Listed here are 17 T cell receptor beta chains from one sample, sequenced in a study of human T cells and chemical hapten exposure. One entry per CDR3 protein results from TCRdb running MiXCR on the RACE reads. The table records some 180,000 distinct CDR3 sequences, approximately 20% of them present only once. Time point meaning: patch test 1, 2 weeks after DPC sensitization. Treatment meaning: therapeutic diphenylcyclopropenone sensitization with weekly scalp DPC. This specimen consisted of whole blood, obtained in connection with sensitization to the hapten diphenylcyclopropenone (DPC). The receptor set was obtained from a woman in her forties or fifties with alopecia areata. Some clones in this sample may be carry-over from other donors' samples.

The J gene is TRBJ1-4, the V gene TRBV20-1; 7 positions match TRBD1. The CDR3 loop spans 15 amino acids. The germline gives CDR1 DFQATT, CDR2 SNEGSKA (reference sequence). V lost 5 bases, J lost 6 bases, and 12 bases stayed unmatched. The chain's CDR3 is CSAPRIGGRDEKLFF. As DNA, the CDR3 is TGCAGTGCTCCACGAATAGGGGGCCGCGATGAAAAACTGTTTTTT.

CDR3 region: CASSLEGGGRGFEQYF. As DNA, the CDR3 is TGTGCCAGCAGCTTAGAGGGTGGCGGGAGAGGTTTCGAGCAGTACTTC. This chain joins TRBV7-8 and TRBJ2-7, with TRBD2 matching 7 bases. The J segment lost 6 bases and the V segment lost 1 base, leaving 12 bases of the junction unmatched. Germline V gives CDR1 SGHVS, CDR2 FQNEAQ. The CDR3 contains 16 residues.

This clonotype was counted a few times. The V and J genes are TRBV7-2 and TRBJ2-5, with 9 bases aligning to TRBD2. Germline CDR1 SGHTA, CDR2 FQGNSA. The CDR3 sequence is 16 residues long. V shed 2 bases and J 5 bases; nucleotides not matched to a gene: 9. The CDR3: CASSLRREGLSETQYF. In nucleotides, the CDR3 is TGTGCCAGCAGCTTAAGGCGGGAGGGCCTTAGCGAGACCCAGTACTTC.

The chain couples TRBV11-2 to TRBJ2-2; D is uncertain. Germline V CDR1 and CDR2: SGHAT, FQNNGV. There are 16 residues in the CDR3. V was shortened by 1 base and J by 2 bases, with 11 bases between the two germline ends. CDR3 sequence reads: CASSLGSHRNTGELFF. The CDR3 bases are TGTGCCAGCAGCTTAGGAAGCCACCGCAACACCGGGGAGCTGTTTTTT. The full variable domain, completed using reference TRBV11-2 and TRBJ2-2, is EAGVAQSPRYKIIEKRQSVAFWCNPISGHATLYWYQQILGQGPKLLIQFQNNGVVDDSQLPKDRFSAERLKGVDSTLKIQPAKLEDSAVYLCASSLGSHRNTGELFFGEGSRLTVL.

This clonotype was found a few times. This rearrangement joins TRBV9 to TRBJ2-7, with 9 bases identical to TRBD1. CDR1 is SGDLS and CDR2 is YYNGEE in the germline V gene. This CDR3 has 15 residues. Trimming took 0 bases from V and 5 from J; bases not matched to a gene: 6. The CDR3 region is CASSVGTGGWNEQYF. As DNA, the CDR3 is TGTGCCAGCAGCGTAGGCACAGGGGGCTGGAACGAGCAGTACTTC.

V is TRBV30 and J is TRBJ2-7; the match to TRBD1 covers 8 bases. Trimming at V came to 1 base and at J to 5 bases, leaving 7 bases not matched to a gene. CDR3 length: 14 residues. Germline V gene data show CDR1 as GTSNPN and CDR2 as SVGIG (reference sequence). CDR3 DNA: TGTGCCTGGAGTGCTGGACAGGGTGGCAACGAGCAGTACTTC. Its protein product is CAWSAGQGGNEQYF.

The chain employs TRBV2 and TRBJ1-4; 9 nucleotides match TRBD1. Germline loops: CDR1 SNHLY, CDR2 FYNNEI. The CDR3 runs 14 residues. After removal of 7 bases from V and 7 bases from J, the junction contained 7 bases not matched to a gene. CDR3: CASIGDRVFEKLFF. For the CDR3, the DNA is TGTGCCAGCATTGGGGACAGGGTTTTTGAAAAACTGTTTTTT.

The V and J genes are TRBV5-1 and TRBJ2-3; TRBD2 agrees at 7 bases. This CDR3 is 15 amino acids long. Trimming took 4 bases from V and 4 from J; bases not matched to a gene: 9. Germline-derived CDR1 and CDR2 are SGHRS and YFSETQ. CDR3 bases: TGCGCCAGCAGCGGGGCGGGAGTATCGGCAGATACGCAGTATTTT. Translated: CASSGAGVSADTQYF.

This clonotype was counted a few times. The chain couples TRBV20-1 to TRBJ2-7, with 8 bases that match TRBD2. Germline V gives CDR1 DFQATT, CDR2 SNEGSKA (reference sequence). Trimming removed 3 bases from V and 2 bases from J; junction bases left unmatched: 9. CDR3 length equals 15 residues. The CDR3 bases are TGCAGTGCTAGCCCCTCACCGGGAGGGGCCTACGAGCAGTACTTC. This codes for CSASPSPGGAYEQYF.

This chain connects TRBV29-1 to TRBJ2-2; D perhaps matches TRBD1 (6 bases). Germline lookup yields CDR1 SQVTM and CDR2 ANQGSEA. The CDR3 has 16 residues. V lost 3 bases and J lost 0, with 14 bases in between. The chain's CDR3 is CSVDQGIPANTGELFF. DNA for the CDR3: TGCAGCGTTGATCAGGGGATTCCCGCGAACACCGGGGAGCTGTTTTTT.

At least ten counts were recorded for this clonotype. This chain joins TRBV29-1 and TRBJ2-1; the D gene is possibly TRBD1 (6 bases). This CDR3 is built from 15 residues. Germline values: CDR1 SQVTM, CDR2 ANQGSEA. Trimming took 5 bases from V and 0 from J, leaving 14 bases between them. The CDR3 bases are TGCAGCGTTACTGGACAGACCCGCTCCTACAATGAGCAGTTCTTC. Protein product: CSVTGQTRSYNEQFF.

Only a few counts were recorded for this clonotype. The chain is built from TRBV7-8 and TRBJ2-2; D possibly corresponds to TRBD2 (5 bases). Trimming removed 1 base from V and 7 bases from J, with 7 bases in between. The CDR3 is made up of 13 amino acids. CDR1 SGHVS and CDR2 FQNEAQ come from the germline V gene. DNA for the CDR3: TGTGCCAGCAGCTTAGTAGGAGGCGGGGAGCTGTTTTTT. It codes for CASSLVGGGELFF. The entire variable domain, with the rest obtained from reference TRBV7-8 and TRBJ2-2, is as follows: GAGVSQSPRYKVAKRGQDVALRCDPISGHVSLFWYQQALGQGPEFLTYFQNEAQLDKSGLPSDRFFAERPEGSVSTLKIQRTQQEDSAVYLCASSLVGGGELFFGEGSRLTVL.

V usage is TRBV7-8 and J usage is TRBJ2-1; D is ambiguous. The V gene lost 2 bases and the J gene lost 7 bases, with 12 bases spanning the gap. The CDR3 contains 14 residues. Germline V CDR1 and CDR2: SGHVS, FQNEAQ. The CDR3 bases are TGTGCCAGCAGCTTAATTATTAGTGCAAATGAGCAGTTCTTC. Protein product: CASSLIISANEQFF.

The chain joins TRBV30 to TRBJ1-2, with 8 bases that match TRBD1. V lost 2 bases, J lost 0 bases, and 5 bases stayed unmatched. There are 15 residues in the CDR3. Per germline, CDR1 GTSNPN and CDR2 SVGIG (reference sequence). The CDR3 coding sequence is TGTGCCTGGAGTCAGGGGGCCGACTCTAACTATGGCTACACCTTC. As protein: CAWSQGADSNYGYTF.

The table lists this clonotype with many counts. The chain links TRBV10-3 to TRBJ2-3; weak D call: TRBD2 (5 bases). Trimming took off 8 bases at V and 2 bases at J, with 11 bases between the two ends. Germline lookup yields CDR1 ENHRY and CDR2 SYGVKD. The CDR3 has 13 amino acids. CDR3: CAIGLHITDTQYF. The DNA of the CDR3 is TGTGCCATCGGACTCCACATCACAGATACGCAGTATTTT.

This chain uses TRBV30 with TRBJ1-2, with D perhaps matching TRBD1 (6 bases). The germline V gene encodes CDR1 GTSNPN and CDR2 SVGIG (reference sequence). V lost 6 bases and J 4 bases, leaving 18 bases between the germline ends. The CDR3 spans 14 residues. CDR3 coding DNA: TGTGCCTGCTCCCGGGGACAAACCGTCTATGGCTACACCTTC. Translated, it gives CACSRGQTVYGYTF.

This clonotype appeared a single time. The J gene is TRBJ2-5, the V gene TRBV15; 8 nucleotides match TRBD1. After removal of 5 bases from V and 4 bases from J, the junction contained 9 bases not matched to a gene. The CDR3 has 15 residues. From germline, CDR1 is LNHNV and CDR2 YYDKDF (reference sequence). The CDR3 loop is CATSDRGATRETQYF. CDR3 bases: TGTGCCACCAGCGACAGGGGAGCAACGAGAGAGACCCAGTACTTC.